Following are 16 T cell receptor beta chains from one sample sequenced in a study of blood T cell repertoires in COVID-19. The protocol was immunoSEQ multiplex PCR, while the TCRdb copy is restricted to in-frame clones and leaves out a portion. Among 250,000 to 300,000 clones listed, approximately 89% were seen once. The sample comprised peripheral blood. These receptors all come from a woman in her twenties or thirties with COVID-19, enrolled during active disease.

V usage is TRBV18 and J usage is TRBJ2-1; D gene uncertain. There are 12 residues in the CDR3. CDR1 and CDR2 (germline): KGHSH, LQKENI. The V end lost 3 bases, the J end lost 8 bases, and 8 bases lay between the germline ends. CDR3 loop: CASSPGLYEQFF. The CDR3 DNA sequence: TGTGCCAGCTCACCCGGTCTGTATGAGCAGTTCTTC.

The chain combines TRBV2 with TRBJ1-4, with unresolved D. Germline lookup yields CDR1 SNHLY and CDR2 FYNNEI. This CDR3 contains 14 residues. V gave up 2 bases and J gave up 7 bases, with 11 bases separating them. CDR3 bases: TGTGCCAGCAGTGAATCGGGGTTCAGTGAAAAACTGTTTTTT. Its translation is CASSESGFSEKLFF.

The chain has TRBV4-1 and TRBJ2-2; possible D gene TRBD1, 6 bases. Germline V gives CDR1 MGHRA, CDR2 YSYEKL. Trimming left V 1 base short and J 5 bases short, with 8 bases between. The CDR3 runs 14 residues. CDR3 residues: CASSQGTGTGELFF. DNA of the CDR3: TGCGCCAGCAGCCAAGGTACAGGGACCGGGGAGCTGTTTTTT.

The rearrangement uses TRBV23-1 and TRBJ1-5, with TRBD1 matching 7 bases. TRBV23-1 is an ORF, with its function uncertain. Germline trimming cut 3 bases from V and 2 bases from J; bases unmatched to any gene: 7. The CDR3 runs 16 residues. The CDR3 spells CASSHRGVGGNQPQHF. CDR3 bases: TGCGCCAGCAGTCACAGGGGGGTGGGGGGCAATCAGCCCCAGCATTTT.

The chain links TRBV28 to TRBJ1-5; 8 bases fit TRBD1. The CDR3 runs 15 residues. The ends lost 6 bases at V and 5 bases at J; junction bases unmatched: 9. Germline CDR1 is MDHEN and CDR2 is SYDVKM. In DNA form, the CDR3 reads TGTGCCAGCAGCCATTCGGACAGGGAGCATCAGCCCCAGCATTTT. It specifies CASSHSDREHQPQHF.

The chain's CDR3 is CASSPHRGQGIIAAKTF. The CDR3, as DNA: TGTGCCAGCAGTCCCCACAGGGGGCAGGGTATTATAGCGGCTAAAACCTTC. V and J are TRBV27 and TRBJ1-2, with 9 bases identical to TRBD1. The germline V gene encodes CDR1 MNHEY and CDR2 SMNVEV (reference sequence). The CDR3 spans 17 residues. With 5 bases clipped from V and 14 bases from J, the junction kept 24 bases outside the gene matches.

The CDR3 DNA reads TGTGCCTGTCCACCACTATCTACAGGGGCACAAGGCTACACCTTC. It encodes CACPPLSTGAQGYTF. This sequence joins TRBV30 and TRBJ1-2, with TRBD1 matching over 7 bases. Trimming removed 6 bases from V and 8 bases from J; junction bases left unmatched: 18. The CDR3 is made up of 15 amino acids. CDR1 is GTSNPN, CDR2 SVGIG, per germline (reference sequence).

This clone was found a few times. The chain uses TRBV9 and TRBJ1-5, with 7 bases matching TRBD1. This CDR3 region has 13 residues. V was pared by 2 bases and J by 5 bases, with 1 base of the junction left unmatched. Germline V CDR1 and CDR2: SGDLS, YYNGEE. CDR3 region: CASSVGTDQPQHF. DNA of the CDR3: TGTGCCAGCAGCGTGGGGACAGATCAGCCCCAGCATTTT.

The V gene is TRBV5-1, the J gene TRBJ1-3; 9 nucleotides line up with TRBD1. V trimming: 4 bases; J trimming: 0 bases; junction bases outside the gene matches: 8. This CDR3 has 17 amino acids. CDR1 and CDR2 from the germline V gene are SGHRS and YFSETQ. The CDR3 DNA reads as TGCGCCAGCAGCCCGGGGGACAGGGAACTCTCTGGAAACACCATATATTTT. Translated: CASSPGDRELSGNTIYF.

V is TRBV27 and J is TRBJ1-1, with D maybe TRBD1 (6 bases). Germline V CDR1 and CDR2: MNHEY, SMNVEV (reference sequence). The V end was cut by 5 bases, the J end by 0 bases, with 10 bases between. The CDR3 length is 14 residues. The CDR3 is CASSPDRMNTEAFF. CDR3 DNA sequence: TGTGCCAGCAGTCCCGACAGGATGAACACTGAAGCTTTCTTT.

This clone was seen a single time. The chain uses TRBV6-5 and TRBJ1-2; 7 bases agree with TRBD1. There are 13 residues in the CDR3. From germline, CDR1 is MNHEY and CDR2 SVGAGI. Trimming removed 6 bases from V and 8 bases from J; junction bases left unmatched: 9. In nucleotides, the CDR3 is TGTGCCAGCAGCCTTGACAGGGTAGGAGGCTACACCTTC. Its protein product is CASSLDRVGGYTF.

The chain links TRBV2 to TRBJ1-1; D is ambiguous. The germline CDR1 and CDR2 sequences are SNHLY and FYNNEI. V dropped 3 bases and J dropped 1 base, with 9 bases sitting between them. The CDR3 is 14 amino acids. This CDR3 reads CASSERGPNTEAFF. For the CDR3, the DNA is TGTGCCAGCAGTGAGAGAGGGCCGAACACTGAAGCTTTCTTT. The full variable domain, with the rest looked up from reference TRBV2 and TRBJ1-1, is EPEVTQTPSHQVTQMGQEVILRCVPISNHLYFYWYRQILGQKVEFLVSFYNNEISEKSEIFDDQFSVERPDGSNFTLKIRSTKLEDSAMYFCASSERGPNTEAFFGQGTRLTVV.

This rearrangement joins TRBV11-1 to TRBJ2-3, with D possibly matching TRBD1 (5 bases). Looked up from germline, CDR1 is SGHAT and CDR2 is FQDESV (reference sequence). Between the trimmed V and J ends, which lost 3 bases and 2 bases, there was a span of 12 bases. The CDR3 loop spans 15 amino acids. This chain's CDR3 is CASSFRGPSTDTQYF. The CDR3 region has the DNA TGTGCCAGCAGCTTTAGGGGCCCATCCACAGATACGCAGTATTTT. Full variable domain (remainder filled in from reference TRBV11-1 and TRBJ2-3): EAEVAQSPRYKITEKSQAVAFWCDPISGHATLYWYRQILGQGPELLVQFQDESVVDDSQLPKDRFSAERLKGVDSTLKIQPAELGDSAMYLCASSFRGPSTDTQYFGPGTRLTVL.

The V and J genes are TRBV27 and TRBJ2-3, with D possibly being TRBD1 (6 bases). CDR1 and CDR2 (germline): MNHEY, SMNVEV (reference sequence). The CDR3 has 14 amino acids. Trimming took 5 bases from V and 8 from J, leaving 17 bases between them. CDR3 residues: CASSTTRGISTQYF. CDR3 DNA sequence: TGTGCCAGCAGTACAACCAGGGGAATAAGTACGCAGTATTTT.

The CDR3 bases are TGTGCCAGCAGCTTGTACGTATCGTGGGAGGTCACAGATACGCAGTATTTT. Its protein is CASSLYVSWEVTDTQYF. The rearrangement links TRBV5-5 to TRBJ2-3, with D possibly matching TRBD2 (6 bases). Germline lookup yields CDR1 SGHKS and CDR2 YYEKEE (reference sequence). The V gene lost 1 base and the J gene lost 2 bases, with 17 bases spanning the gap. The length of the CDR3 is 17 residues.

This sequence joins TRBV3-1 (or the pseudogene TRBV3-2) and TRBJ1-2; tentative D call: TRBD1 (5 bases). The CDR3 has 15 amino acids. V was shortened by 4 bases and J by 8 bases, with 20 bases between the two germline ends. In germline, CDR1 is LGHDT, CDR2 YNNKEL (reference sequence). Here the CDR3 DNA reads TGTGCCAGCAGCCTCCCGGGACTTACAAGGGGAGGCTACACCTTC. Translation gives CASSLPGLTRGGYTF.